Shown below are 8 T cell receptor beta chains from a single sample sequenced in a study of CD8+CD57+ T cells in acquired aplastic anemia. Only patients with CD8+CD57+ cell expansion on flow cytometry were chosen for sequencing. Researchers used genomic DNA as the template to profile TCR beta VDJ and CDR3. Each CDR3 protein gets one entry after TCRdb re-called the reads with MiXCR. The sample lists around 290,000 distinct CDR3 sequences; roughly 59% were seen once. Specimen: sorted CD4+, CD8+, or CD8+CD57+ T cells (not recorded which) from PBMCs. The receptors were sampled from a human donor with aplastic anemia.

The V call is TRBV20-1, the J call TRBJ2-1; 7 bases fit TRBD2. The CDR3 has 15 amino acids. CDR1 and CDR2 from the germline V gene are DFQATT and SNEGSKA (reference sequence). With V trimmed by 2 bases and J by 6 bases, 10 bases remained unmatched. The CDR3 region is CSARSILAQANEQFF. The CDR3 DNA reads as TGCAGTGCTAGATCCATACTAGCGCAAGCCAATGAGCAGTTCTTC.

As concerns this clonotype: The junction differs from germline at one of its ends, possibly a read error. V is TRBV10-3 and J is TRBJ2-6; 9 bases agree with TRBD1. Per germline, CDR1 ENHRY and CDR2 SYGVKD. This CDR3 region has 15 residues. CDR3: CASSEQGAGANVLTF. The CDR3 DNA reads TGTGCCAGCAGTGAACAGGGGGCCGGGGCCAACGTCCTGACTTTC.

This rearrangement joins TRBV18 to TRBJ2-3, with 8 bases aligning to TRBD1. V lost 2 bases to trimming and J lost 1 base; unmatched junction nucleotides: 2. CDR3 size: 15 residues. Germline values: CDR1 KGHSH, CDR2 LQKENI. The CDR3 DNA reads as TGTGCCAGCTCACCAGCGACAGGGGGCACAGATACGCAGTATTTT. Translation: CASSPATGGTDTQYF.

The CDR3 nucleotides are TGCGCCAGCAGCTTCACAACAGGGGGCACTGAAGCTTTCTTT. It encodes CASSFTTGGTEAFF. The chain has TRBV5-1 and TRBJ1-1; the match to TRBD1 covers 8 bases. V was pared by 2 bases and J by 4 bases, with 4 bases of the junction left unmatched. The length of the CDR3 is 14 residues. Germline loops: CDR1 SGHRS, CDR2 YFSETQ.

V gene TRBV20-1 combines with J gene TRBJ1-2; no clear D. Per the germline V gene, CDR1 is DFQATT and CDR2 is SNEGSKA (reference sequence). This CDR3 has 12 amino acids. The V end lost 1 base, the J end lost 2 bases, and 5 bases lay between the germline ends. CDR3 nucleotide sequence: TGCAGTGCTAGAGGGTCGAACTATGGCTACACCTTC. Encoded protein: CSARGSNYGYTF.

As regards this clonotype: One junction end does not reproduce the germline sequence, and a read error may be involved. The DNA of the CDR3 is TGTGCCAGCAGTATCTATCAGTACAATGAGCAGCTCTTC. Its protein is CASSIYQYNEQLF. The chain has TRBV2 and TRBJ2-1, with no clear D. The CDR3 is 13 amino acids. CDR1 is SNHLY, CDR2 FYNNEI, per germline.

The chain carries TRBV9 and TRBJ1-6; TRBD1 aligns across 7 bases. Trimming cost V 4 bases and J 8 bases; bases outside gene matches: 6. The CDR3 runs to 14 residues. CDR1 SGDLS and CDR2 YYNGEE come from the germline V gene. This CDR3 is CASSTGVYDSPLHF. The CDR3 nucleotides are TGTGCCAGCAGCACAGGGGTTTACGATTCACCCCTCCACTTT.

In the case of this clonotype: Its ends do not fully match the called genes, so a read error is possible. CDR3 bases: TGTGCCACCAGCAGAGAGGACTCCTACGAGCGGTACTTC. This encodes CATSREDSYERYF. The chain recombines TRBV15 with TRBJ2-7; TRBD2 is a possible D gene (5 bases). From germline, CDR1 is LNHNV and CDR2 YYDKDF (reference sequence). The CDR3 loop spans 13 amino acids.